This T cell receptor (beta chain) was sequenced during a study of blood T cells in healthy people across ages. About the research overall: There was about one barcoded beta molecule captured by template switching per two T cells.

A second PCR, run for about 6 to 11 cycles, used a sample-barcoded 5' primer plus a J-beta primer mix. TCRdb fed the 5' RACE reads into MiXCR, producing one record per CDR3 protein. The sample contains hundreds of thousands of distinct CDR3 sequences, more than 45% of which appear only once. Germline V lookup: CDR1 DFQATT, CDR2 SNEGSKA (reference sequence). V gave up 3 bases and J gave up 2 bases; unmatched junction bases: 5. CDR3 length: 15 amino acids. About this clonotype: What it recognizes is unknown.

Study results and limitations: Per million T cells, the diversity of TCR beta decreased roughly linearly as age advanced.

J is TRBJ2-7 and V is TRBV20-1; TRBD2 aligns across 12 bases. Source material: blood. This receptor was identified in a man aged 30-40 years in good health. CDR3: CSARATSGRTYEQYF. The CDR3 region has the DNA TGCAGTGCTAGGGCAACTAGCGGGAGGACCTACGAGCAGTACTTC.